The entry below describes one TCR beta chain. Its antigen is still unknown. Only in-frame clones appear in the TCRdb table, and some are missing; sequencing was by immunoSEQ multiplex PCR. The sample has over 100,000 clones; 85% to 90% are singletons. The data belong to a study of T cell responses to AZD1222 COVID-19 vaccine. The germline CDR1 and CDR2 sequences are GTSNPN and SVGIG (reference sequence). The CDR3 is made up of 20 amino acids. J lost 8 bases, V lost 0 bases, and 16 bases had no gene match. Findings and limits, study-wide: Only six or seven AZD1222 recipients were seropositive at baseline.

The clonotype comes from an adult in good health. Sequencing used peripheral blood, obtained on day 0 of AZD1222 vaccination. The V and J genes are TRBV30 and TRBJ2-1; the match to TRBD2 covers 16 bases. This chain's CDR3 is CAWSVIGTSGRANWNYEQFF. Here the CDR3 DNA reads TGTGCCTGGAGTGTCATTGGGACTAGCGGGAGGGCCAACTGGAATTATGAGCAGTTCTTC.